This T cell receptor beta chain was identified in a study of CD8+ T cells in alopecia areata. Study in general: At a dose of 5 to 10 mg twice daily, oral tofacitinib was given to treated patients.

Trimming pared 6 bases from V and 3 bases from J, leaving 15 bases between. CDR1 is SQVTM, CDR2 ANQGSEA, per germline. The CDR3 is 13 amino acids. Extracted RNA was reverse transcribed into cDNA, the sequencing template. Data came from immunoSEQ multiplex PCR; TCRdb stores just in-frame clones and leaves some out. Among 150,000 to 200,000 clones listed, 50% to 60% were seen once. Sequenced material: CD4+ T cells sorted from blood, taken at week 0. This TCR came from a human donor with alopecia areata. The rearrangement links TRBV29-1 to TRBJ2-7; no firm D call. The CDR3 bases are TGCAGCGTGGGCCAGGAAACTCTCTACGAGCAGTACTTC. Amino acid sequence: CSVGQETLYEQYF.